Listed below are T cell receptor beta chains from one sample, sequenced in a study of technical replicates of blood from a few donors. Only in-frame clones appear in the TCRdb table, and some are missing; sequencing was by immunoSEQ multiplex PCR. Here the sample spans around 53,000 clones, roughly 92% being singletons. Sequencing was carried out using PBMCs. The receptors were sampled from a human donor in good health. Some clones in this sample may be carry-over from other donors' samples. The CDR3 runs from the conserved cysteine through the conserved F or W. A D gene is named only where the DNA matches it firmly. Clone size appears in some rows only: once, few, many, or a class for an expanded clone.

d_call	v_call	j_call	clone_size	cdr3_aa	cdr3_nt
-	TRBV21-1	TRBJ1-5	-	CASRDRGGNQPQHF	TGTGCCAGCAGAGACAGGGGTGGAAATCAGCCCCAGCATTTT
-	TRBV29-1	TRBJ1-4	-	CSVAISVGKLFF	TGCAGCGTTGCCATTTCAGTTGGAAAACTGTTTTTT
-	TRBV15	TRBJ1-2	once	CATSREGASYGYTF	TGTGCCACCAGCAGAGAGGGGGCCAGCTATGGCTACACCTTC
-	TRBV21-1	TRBJ2-7	-	CASSKGGVEQYF	TGTGCCAGCAGCAAAGGGGGGGTCGAGCAGTACTTC
TRBD1	TRBV4-1	TRBJ2-7	-	CASSQPRDRDNEQYF	TGCGCCAGCAGCCAGCCTCGGGACAGGGACAACGAGCAGTACTTC
-	TRBV6-5	TRBJ1-1	-	CASSSAGVNTEAFF	TGTGCCAGCAGTTCCGCGGGGGTGAACACTGAAGCTTTCTTT
-	TRBV4-3	TRBJ2-3	-	CASSEMPGLSSDTQYF	TGCGCCAGCAGCGAGATGCCAGGCTTGTCCTCGGATACGCAGTATTTT
-	TRBV6-5	TRBJ2-1	-	CASSYSRLNNEQFF	TGTGCCAGCAGTTACTCGAGACTTAACAATGAGCAGTTCTTC
-	TRBV5-4	TRBJ2-6	-	CASSLSPSGANVLTF	TGTGCCAGCAGCTTGTCTCCCTCTGGGGCCAACGTCCTGACTTTC
-	TRBV7-9	TRBJ1-1	-	CASSPEGRAEAFF	TGTGCCAGCAGCCCGGAAGGGAGGGCTGAAGCTTTCTTT
-	TRBV4-1	TRBJ1-2	-	CASSQDLGHRYGYTF	TGCGCCAGCAGCCAAGATCTGGGACACCGCTATGGCTACACCTTC
TRBD1	TRBV28	TRBJ2-7	-	CASRTAGTGTYEQYF	TGTGCCAGCAGGACAGCCGGGACAGGGACCTACGAGCAGTACTTC
-	TRBV10-3	TRBJ2-7	-	CAISDQGQYYEQYF	TGTGCCATCAGTGACCAGGGGCAATACTACGAGCAGTACTTC
-	TRBV5-1	TRBJ2-7	once	CASSPASYRRAYEQYF	TGCGCCAGCAGCCCGGCGTCATATAGGAGGGCCTACGAGCAGTACTTC
TRBD1	TRBV7-9	TRBJ1-1	-	CASSLSGQPEAFF	TGTGCCAGCAGCTTATCGGGACAGCCAGAAGCTTTCTTT
TRBD1	TRBV29-1	TRBJ2-2	-	CSVGGTGGANLGSGELFF	TGCAGCGTTGGGGGGACAGGGGGCGCAAATCTAGGGTCCGGGGAGCTGTTTTTT
TRBD1	TRBV7-2	TRBJ2-7	-	CASSAQRDRGLSQYF	TGTGCCAGCAGCGCCCAGCGGGACAGGGGGCTGAGCCAGTACTTC
-	TRBV25-1	TRBJ1-1	-	CASKDSTEAFF	TGTGCCAGCAAAGACAGCACTGAAGCTTTCTTT
TRBD1	TRBV9	TRBJ2-7	-	CASSGGQATLFYEQYF	TGTGCCAGCAGCGGAGGACAGGCTACCCTGTTCTACGAGCAGTACTTC
-	TRBV5-5	TRBJ1-2	-	CASSFGPGADTF	-
TRBD2	TRBV7-9	TRBJ2-7	-	CASSFLGQRGAYEQYF	TGTGCCAGCAGCTTTTTAGGTCAGCGGGGCGCCTACGAGCAGTACTTC
-	TRBV2	TRBJ2-3	few	CASSAPFLDTQYF	TGTGCCAGCAGTGCCCCTTTCTTAGATACGCAGTATTTT
-	TRBV5-6	TRBJ1-6	-	CASSPGSGAGNSPLHF	TGTGCCAGCAGCCCAGGAAGCGGCGCGGGTAATTCACCCCTCCACTTT
-	TRBV7-6	TRBJ2-1	-	CASSTLRGAYNEQFF	TGTGCCAGCAGCACCCTTAGAGGAGCCTACAATGAGCAGTTCTTC
TRBD2	TRBV4-2	TRBJ2-1	-	CASSQLPSGGHSYNEQFF	TGTGCCAGCAGCCAGCTGCCTAGCGGGGGGCACTCCTACAATGAGCAGTTCTTC
-	TRBV18	TRBJ1-3	-	CASSPNGLSGNTIYF	TGTGCCAGCTCACCGAACGGTCTCTCTGGAAACACCATATATTTT
TRBD2	TRBV6-6	TRBJ2-1	-	CASIDAGVRDEQFF	TGTGCCAGCATCGACGCGGGAGTTCGGGATGAGCAGTTCTTC
TRBD1	TRBV4-2	TRBJ1-2	few	CASSHGNPRDRNYGYTF	TGTGCCAGCAGCCACGGCAACCCCCGGGACAGAAACTATGGCTACACCTTC
TRBD1	TRBV19	TRBJ1-3	-	CASSTGTGRSGNTIYF	TGTGCCAGTAGTACCGGGACAGGGCGGTCTGGAAACACCATATATTTT
-	TRBV7-7	TRBJ2-1	-	CASSLGQGPVHEQFF	TGTGCCAGCAGCCTGGGGCAGGGGCCTGTCCATGAGCAGTTCTTC
TRBD1	TRBV19	TRBJ2-1	-	CASSWGGTGTINEQFF	TGTGCCAGTAGCTGGGGGGGGACAGGGACCATCAATGAGCAGTTCTTC
-	TRBV6-5	TRBJ2-2	-	CASSSAGSNTGELFF	TGTGCCAGCAGTTCGGCGGGATCGAACACCGGGGAGCTGTTTTTT
TRBD1	TRBV7-9	TRBJ2-3	-	CASSVTGVSTDTQYF	TGTGCCAGCAGCGTCACAGGGGTGAGCACAGATACGCAGTATTTT
-	TRBV30	TRBJ1-2	few	CAWNLNYGYTF	TGTGCCTGGAATCTTAACTATGGCTACACCTTC
TRBD1	TRBV7-9	TRBJ2-2	-	CASSSRDRLTGELFF	TGTGCCAGCAGCAGCCGGGACAGACTAACCGGGGAGCTGTTTTTT
TRBD1	TRBV27	TRBJ1-6	-	CASSFGQGKSRSYNSPLHF	TGTGCCAGCAGTTTTGGACAGGGAAAGTCTCGTTCCTATAATTCACCCCTCCACTTT
-	TRBV4-1	TRBJ2-7	-	CASSQFFALRRSYEQYF	TGCGCCAGCAGCCAATTTTTCGCATTACGGAGGTCCTACGAGCAGTACTTC
TRBD1	TRBV5-1	TRBJ2-3	-	CASSLGQGADTQYF	TGCGCCAGCAGCTTGGGACAGGGGGCGGATACGCAGTATTTT
-	TRBV4-2	TRBJ2-7	-	CASSQDLEAGEQYF	TGTGCCAGCAGCCAAGATTTGGAGGCGGGCGAGCAGTACTTC
-	TRBV13	TRBJ2-7	-	CASSLRWERSYEQYF	TGTGCCAGCAGCTTACGGTGGGAGAGGTCCTACGAGCAGTACTTC
TRBD1	TRBV7-9	TRBJ1-2	-	CASSLEQGVYTF	TGTGCCAGCAGCTTAGAGCAGGGGGTCTACACCTTC
-	TRBV7-6	TRBJ1-1	once	CASSLGGSTEAFF	TGTGCCAGCAGCTTGGGGGGGAGCACTGAAGCTTTCTTT
-	TRBV10-3	TRBJ1-1	few	CAISESGWSLNTEAFF	TGTGCCATCAGTGAGTCCGGCTGGAGTCTGAACACTGAAGCTTTCTTT
-	TRBV7-9	TRBJ2-7	once	CASSKDTDYEQYF	TGTGCCAGCAGCAAGGACACAGACTACGAGCAGTACTTC
-	TRBV6-6	TRBJ2-2	-	CASIHRSGIPGGELFF	TGTGCCAGCATCCACAGGTCTGGGATCCCCGGCGGGGAGCTGTTTTTT
TRBD1	TRBV2	TRBJ1-2	few	CASRIGQGDGYTF	TGTGCCAGCAGAATTGGACAGGGGGATGGCTACACCTTC
-	TRBV7-8	TRBJ1-2	-	CASSQGGGRGGYTF	TGTGCCAGCAGCCAAGGGGGGGGGAGAGGTGGCTACACCTTC
-	TRBV14	TRBJ1-6	-	CASSQGASPLHF	TGTGCCAGCAGCCAAGGGGCTTCACCCCTCCACTTT